Shown below are 14 T cell receptor beta chains from a single sample sequenced in a study of radiotherapy plus CTLA-4 blockade in lung cancer. The protocol was immunoSEQ multiplex PCR, while the TCRdb copy is restricted to in-frame clones and leaves out a portion. The data show around 55,000 clones, roughly 79% seen once. The material sequenced was peripheral blood, taken from a patient treated with radiotherapy plus ipilimumab. The receptors stem from a human donor with non-small cell lung cancer whose response to radiotherapy plus ipilimumab could not be evaluated.

The V call is TRBV19, the J call TRBJ1-2, with D hard to call. V gave up 4 bases and J gave up 8 bases, with 8 bases separating them. The CDR3 spans 11 residues. Germline V gives CDR1 LNHDA, CDR2 SQIVND (reference sequence). This CDR3 reads CASSNLGGYTF. The CDR3 DNA reads TGTGCCAGTAGTAATTTGGGCGGCTACACCTTC.

This clone has just a few counts. The chain links TRBV6-5 to TRBJ1-2; the D gene is possibly TRBD1 (6 bases). Trimming took off 5 bases at V and 3 bases at J, with 10 bases between the two ends. Germline V lookup: CDR1 MNHEY, CDR2 SVGAGI. The CDR3 covers 13 residues. The CDR3 coding sequence is TGTGCCAGCAGTGAACACAGGGACTATGGCTACACCTTC. It yields the protein CASSEHRDYGYTF.

This rearrangement joins TRBV7-2 to TRBJ2-3; 13 nucleotides line up with TRBD2. The CDR3 has 15 residues. Germline CDR1 is SGHTA and CDR2 is FQGNSA. Unmatched junction bases numbered 4, after V lost 6 bases and J lost 4 bases. CDR3 amino acids: CASRPTSGGADTQYF. In DNA form, the CDR3 reads TGTGCCAGCAGACCAACTAGCGGGGGGGCAGATACGCAGTATTTT.

The chain uses TRBV13 and TRBJ1-1; D is ambiguous. Germline CDR1 reads PRHDT; CDR2 reads FYEKMQ (reference sequence). V lost 0 bases to trimming and J lost 5 bases, with 7 bases between them. This CDR3 is built from 13 residues. As DNA, the CDR3 is TGTGCCAGCAGCTTAGGACAGATTACTGAAGCTTTCTTT. It yields the protein CASSLGQITEAFF.

The chain uses TRBV5-4 and TRBJ1-4; a possible D gene is TRBD1 (5 bases). V lost 1 base to trimming and J lost 1 base, with 11 bases between them. This CDR3 spans 16 amino acids. Germline V CDR1 and CDR2: SGHNT, YYREEE (reference sequence). The CDR3 DNA reads TGTGCCAGCAGCTTGACGGGGGTTGGAACTAATGAAAAACTGTTTTTT. Its translation: CASSLTGVGTNEKLFF. Full variable domain (rest looked up from reference TRBV5-4 and TRBJ1-4): ETGVTQSPTHLIKTRGQQVTLRCSSQSGHNTVSWYQQALGQGPQFIFQYYREEENGRGNFPPRFSGLQFPNYSSELNVNALELDDSALYLCASSLTGVGTNEKLFFGSGTQLSVL.

The chain links TRBV7-2 to TRBJ2-7, with D possibly TRBD2 on 6 matching bases. Germline values: CDR1 SGHTA, CDR2 FQGNSA. The CDR3 covers 14 residues. Trimming left V 0 bases short and J 3 bases short, with 9 bases between. The CDR3 nucleotides are TGTGCCAGCAGCTTAGCCGGGAGAGACTACGAGCAGTACTTC. Its protein is CASSLAGRDYEQYF.

CDR3 in amino acids: CASSLGGTGGRDEQFF. The CDR3 coding sequence is TGTGCCAGCAGCTTAGGCGGGACAGGGGGCCGGGATGAGCAGTTCTTC. This chain joins TRBV7-2 and TRBJ2-1; TRBD1 matches at 12 bases. Trimming took 1 base from V and 8 from J; bases not matched to a gene: 6. CDR1 and CDR2 from the germline V gene are SGHTA and FQGNSA. This CDR3 has 16 amino acids.

V usage is TRBV30 and J usage is TRBJ2-7; no firm D call. In germline, CDR1 is GTSNPN, CDR2 SVGIG (reference sequence). V was clipped by 2 bases and J by 2 bases, with 10 bases between them. This CDR3 region has 13 residues. CDR3 loop: CAWSRKSTYEQYF. In DNA, the CDR3 is TGTGCCTGGAGTCGAAAAAGCACCTACGAGCAGTACTTC.

V usage is TRBV30 and J usage is TRBJ1-3; no firm D call. Germline V gene data show CDR1 as GTSNPN and CDR2 as SVGIG (reference sequence). V shed 3 bases and J shed 7 bases, with 16 bases lying between them. This CDR3 spans 14 amino acids. CDR3 DNA: TGTGCCTGGAGAGATGACCGAGGAGGGAACACCATATATTTT. Translating it yields CAWRDDRGGNTIYF.

This clone occurred once. V and J are TRBV2 and TRBJ1-5, with a weak D call TRBD1 (5 bases). CDR1 is SNHLY and CDR2 is FYNNEI in the germline V gene. V gave up 1 base and J gave up 0 bases, with 10 bases separating them. The CDR3 totals 16 residues. In nucleotides, the CDR3 is TGTGCCAGCAGTGAAGTTCACAGGTATAGCAATCAGCCCCAGCATTTT. Translated, it gives CASSEVHRYSNQPQHF.

The chain recombines TRBV7-9 with TRBJ2-7; weak D call: TRBD2 (6 bases). Germline CDR1 SEHNR, CDR2 FQNEAQ (reference sequence). Trimming took off 1 base at V and 6 bases at J, with 16 bases between the two ends. The CDR3 runs to 15 residues. CDR3: CASSLGTSLEGEQYF. The CDR3 DNA reads TGTGCCAGCAGCTTAGGTACCTCCTTGGAGGGCGAGCAGTACTTC.

The V and J genes are TRBV2 and TRBJ2-3, with D possibly matching TRBD2 (5 bases). V was clipped by 4 bases and J by 2 bases, with 13 bases between them. CDR1 is SNHLY and CDR2 is FYNNEI in the germline V gene. The CDR3 sequence is 15 residues long. CDR3 in amino acids: CASSGLAPATDTQYF. The DNA for the CDR3 is TGTGCCAGCAGTGGCCTAGCTCCAGCCACAGATACGCAGTATTTT.

The rearrangement uses TRBV7-7 and TRBJ2-7; TRBD1 might be the D (5 bases). V lost 2 bases to trimming and J lost 4 bases, with 15 bases between them. The germline gives CDR1 SSHAT, CDR2 FNYEAQ (reference sequence). The CDR3 runs to 15 residues. The CDR3 sequence: CASSLNWGPSYEQYF. The DNA of the CDR3 is TGTGCCAGCAGCTTAAATTGGGGCCCCTCGTACGAGCAGTACTTC.

This clone appeared a single time. Other DNA sequences of this sample code for an identical CDR3. The CDR3 protein is CASSLGASASTDTQYF. CDR3 in DNA: TGCGCCAGCAGCTTGGGCGCTAGCGCTAGCACAGATACGCAGTATTTT. This chain joins TRBV5-1 and TRBJ2-3; possibly TRBD2 for D (6 bases). The V and J ends lost 0 bases and 0 bases respectively, with 11 bases between them. The CDR3 is made up of 16 amino acids. CDR1 is SGHRS, CDR2 YFSETQ, per germline.